The 21 T cell receptor beta chains given below trace back to one sample, sequenced in a study of T cells in narcolepsy. TCRdb's table, derived via immunoSEQ multiplex PCR, lists solely in-frame clones and lacks some. The sample gives around 30,000 clones, about four fifths of which show up once; approximately 6.3% is in the top ten. Sequencing input: memory (CD45RA-) CD4+ T cells from blood. These TCRs come from a human donor in good health.

The J gene is TRBJ1-2, the V gene TRBV28; 7 nucleotides match TRBD1. The CDR3 length is 13 residues. Germline-derived CDR1 and CDR2 are MDHEN and SYDVKM. V trimming: 6 bases; J trimming: 8 bases; junction bases outside the gene matches: 9. The CDR3 DNA follows: TGTGCCAGCAGACCGACAGGGAAGAGGGGCTACACCTTC. Its protein product is CASRPTGKRGYTF.

The chain couples TRBV15 to TRBJ2-3; 14 nucleotides align to TRBD2. Germline assignment: CDR1 LNHNV and CDR2 YYDKDF (reference sequence). The CDR3 sequence is 18 residues long. The V segment lost 0 bases and the J segment 5 bases; nucleotides outside the gene matches: 7. The CDR3 sequence is CATSRDAGLAGVGDTQYF. CDR3 bases: TGTGCCACCAGCAGAGATGCGGGACTAGCGGGAGTTGGAGATACGCAGTATTTT.

The chain joins TRBV10-2 to TRBJ1-5; D remains ambiguous. V was cut by 4 bases and J by 4 bases, with 8 bases left in between. CDR3 length equals 13 residues. Germline CDR1 WSHSY, CDR2 SAAADI. DNA of the CDR3: TGCGCCAGCAGTGGGGCAGCTAATCAGCCCCAGCATTTT. Translating it yields CASSGAANQPQHF.

This chain joins TRBV29-1 and TRBJ2-7; TRBD1 aligns across 7 bases. CDR3 length: 13 residues. J gave up 1 base and V 5 bases, and 5 bases lay outside the gene matches. Germline V gene data show CDR1 as SQVTM and CDR2 as ANQGSEA. The CDR3 sequence: CSVSRDRSYEQYF. The DNA of the CDR3 is TGCAGCGTTAGCCGGGACAGATCCTACGAGCAGTACTTC.

The chain combines TRBV5-1 with TRBJ1-4; tentatively, D is TRBD1 (5 bases). Germline V gives CDR1 SGHRS, CDR2 YFSETQ. V was pared by 4 bases and J by 2 bases, with 12 bases between. The CDR3 length is 15 residues. The CDR3 is CASSGGRGTNEKLFF. CDR3 bases: TGCGCCAGCAGCGGTGGGAGGGGCACTAATGAAAAACTGTTTTTT.

V is TRBV11-2 and J is TRBJ2-1; D could derive from TRBD1 or TRBD2 (5 bases each). The V end lost 0 bases, the J end lost 0 bases, and 21 bases lay between the germline ends. Germline CDR1 SGHAT, CDR2 FQNNGV. The CDR3 length is 20 residues. The CDR3 reads CASSLEWSPGRRSSYNEQFF. The CDR3 DNA follows: TGTGCCAGCAGCTTAGAGTGGTCTCCGGGACGCAGAAGCTCCTACAATGAGCAGTTCTTC.

The rearrangement links TRBV19 to TRBJ2-2, with 9 bases lining up with TRBD1. Germline-derived CDR1 and CDR2 are LNHDA and SQIVND (reference sequence). The CDR3 is made up of 15 amino acids. J lost 6 bases, V lost 8 bases, and 10 bases had no gene match. The CDR3 DNA reads TGTGCCAGTGGGGGAGGGACAGGGAGTCCCGGGGAGCTGTTTTTT. Residues: CASGGGTGSPGELFF.

The chain uses TRBV6-5 and TRBJ2-6; 7 nucleotides match TRBD1. Germline CDR1 and CDR2: MNHEY and SVGAGI. The trim removed 6 bases at V and 3 bases at J, leaving 2 bases unmatched. The CDR3 is 14 residues long. The CDR3 spells CASRWTGGANVLTF. CDR3 DNA: TGTGCCAGCAGATGGACAGGTGGGGCCAACGTCCTGACTTTC.

The V call is TRBV2, the J call TRBJ2-1, with unresolved D. From germline, CDR1 is SNHLY and CDR2 FYNNEI. Deletions cut 3 bases from V and 2 bases from J, with 8 bases between. The CDR3 covers 14 residues. DNA for the CDR3: TGTGCCAGCAGTGACCTAGAAGCCTACAATGAGCAGTTCTTC. This encodes CASSDLEAYNEQFF.

The chain carries TRBV18 and TRBJ2-7, with 7 bases aligning to TRBD1. The CDR3 has 15 residues. V lost 6 bases, J lost 3 bases, and 11 bases stayed unmatched. Germline-derived CDR1 and CDR2 are KGHSH and LQKENI. The CDR3 reads CASSRSTGEHYEQYF. CDR3 sequence (DNA): TGTGCCAGCTCCCGGAGCACAGGGGAACACTACGAGCAGTACTTC.

The chain uses TRBV10-2 and TRBJ2-4, with 7 bases aligning to TRBD1. Germline lookup yields CDR1 WSHSY and CDR2 SAAADI. CDR3 size: 13 residues. Trimming took 8 bases from V and 6 from J; bases not matched to a gene: 7. CDR3 region: CASGDRVINIQYF. Written as DNA, the CDR3 is TGCGCCAGCGGAGACAGGGTAATAAACATTCAGTACTTC.

The V and J genes are TRBV27 and TRBJ1-2; D gene ambiguous. Germline-derived CDR1 and CDR2 are MNHEY and SMNVEV (reference sequence). V lost 8 bases and J lost 4, with 20 bases in between. This CDR3 contains 15 residues. For the CDR3, the DNA is TGTGCCAGCTCTCGAGGCCCCAACTATGGCTATGGCTACACCTTC. Protein product: CASSRGPNYGYGYTF.

The gene calls are TRBV5-1 and TRBJ2-3; D might be TRBD2 (5 bases). CDR3 length: 14 amino acids. V was shortened by 6 bases and J by 2 bases, with 13 bases between the two germline ends. Per germline, CDR1 SGHRS and CDR2 YFSETQ. The CDR3 DNA reads TGCGCCAGCAAGGTCCTACGGGACACAGATACGCAGTATTTT. This codes for CASKVLRDTDTQYF.

The rearrangement joins TRBV6-6 to TRBJ1-2; TRBD1 agrees at 10 bases. The trim removed 10 bases at V and 6 bases at J, leaving 8 bases unmatched. CDR1 and CDR2 from the germline V gene are MNHNY and SVGAGI (reference sequence). CDR3 length: 13 residues. The CDR3 sequence is CATKTGGADGYTF. The CDR3 coding sequence is TGTGCCACTAAGACAGGGGGCGCCGATGGCTACACCTTC.

This clone was seen a handful of times. The rearrangement links TRBV19 to TRBJ2-1, with D possibly TRBD1 on 6 matching bases. Trimming left V 8 bases short and J 4 bases short, with 12 bases between. This CDR3 contains 13 residues. Germline V lookup: CDR1 LNHDA, CDR2 SQIVND (reference sequence). CDR3 region: CASGDITYNEQFF. For the CDR3, the DNA is TGTGCCAGTGGGGACATAACATACAATGAGCAGTTCTTC. The whole variable domain, filled in from reference TRBV19 and TRBJ2-1, reads DGGITQSPKYLFRKEGQNVTLSCEQNLNHDAMYWYRQDPGQGLRLIYYSQIVNDFQKGDIAEGYSVSREKKESFPLTVTSAQKNPTAFYLCASGDITYNEQFFGPGTRLTVL.

The gene calls are TRBV4-1 and TRBJ2-5; no clear D. The CDR3 loop spans 14 amino acids. Germline V lookup: CDR1 MGHRA, CDR2 YSYEKL. Trimming removed 0 bases at V and 3 bases at J, with 8 bases between. CDR3 coding DNA: TGCGCCAGCAGCCAAGATCCACAGAAAGAGACCCAGTACTTC. Its translation is CASSQDPQKETQYF.

This clone was observed once. The V call is TRBV18, the J call TRBJ1-4; no definite D call. Trimming took off 6 bases at V and 3 bases at J, with 20 bases between the two ends. Germline loops: CDR1 KGHSH, CDR2 LQKENI. The CDR3 consists of 17 residues. The CDR3 spells CASSYRSSTASNEKLFF. CDR3 coding DNA: TGTGCCAGCTCCTACCGGAGTTCGACGGCCTCTAATGAAAAACTGTTTTTT.

This chain connects TRBV11-3 to TRBJ2-3; 12 nucleotides align to TRBD1. Germline values: CDR1 SGHNT, CDR2 YENEEA. Losses at the gene ends were 5 bases for V and 2 bases for J; bases not matched to a gene: 5. CDR3 length: 16 amino acids. This chain's CDR3 is CASSKGDRGPTDTQYF. The CDR3 DNA reads TGTGCCAGCAGCAAAGGGGACAGGGGGCCCACAGATACGCAGTATTTT.

The chain couples TRBV6-6 to TRBJ1-4; D gene unclear. Germline lookup yields CDR1 MNHNY and CDR2 SVGAGI (reference sequence). V was trimmed by 2 bases and J by 0 bases, leaving 7 bases between them. This CDR3 is 15 amino acids long. The CDR3 DNA reads as TGTGCCAGCAGTTACGGGCCCGCAACTAATGAAAAACTGTTTTTT. Amino acids: CASSYGPATNEKLFF.

The chain is built from TRBV2 and TRBJ1-4, with 12 bases matching TRBD1. With V trimmed by 6 bases and J by 0 bases, 14 bases remained unmatched. CDR1 and CDR2 (germline): SNHLY, FYNNEI. This CDR3 has 20 residues. CDR3 amino acids: CASRLGTGGGGSATNEKLFF. Written as DNA, the CDR3 is TGTGCCAGCAGACTTGGGACAGGGGGCGGAGGGAGTGCAACTAATGAAAAACTGTTTTTT.

This chain links TRBV5-4 with TRBJ1-4; D gene unclear. The CDR3 loop spans 15 amino acids. CDR1 SGHNT and CDR2 YYREEE come from the germline V gene (reference sequence). V gave up 2 bases and J gave up 3 bases, with 11 bases separating them. CDR3 bases: TGTGCCAGCAGCTTCATCGGGCAGTCTAATGAAAAACTGTTTTTT. It yields the protein CASSFIGQSNEKLFF. Variable domain in full (rest from reference TRBV5-4 and TRBJ1-4): ETGVTQSPTHLIKTRGQQVTLRCSSQSGHNTVSWYQQALGQGPQFIFQYYREEENGRGNFPPRFSGLQFPNYSSELNVNALELDDSALYLCASSFIGQSNEKLFFGSGTQLSVL.